A selection of T cell receptor beta chains follows, all from one sample in a study of response to subunit inactivated influenza vaccine. TCRdb reprocessed the RT-PCR reads via MiXCR and lists one record per CDR3 protein. Counted here are 500,000 to 550,000 distinct CDR3 sequences, approximately 7.7% occurring once; the ten biggest clones make up about an eighth. This sample comprised PBMCs from blood, obtained around 2 years after vaccination. The receptors originated from a man aged 45 to 75 who received an inactivated influenza vaccine. The CDR3 runs from the conserved cysteine through the conserved F or W. Fields, in order: clone size, J gene, V gene, D gene, CDR3 DNA, CDR3 protein. D genes are given only for firm matches. Clone size is given for some rows only: seen once, a few or many times, or a class if the clone is expanded.

NA TRBJ1-2 TRBV4-2 NA TGTGCCAGCAGCACCGGGACGGCTTCTGCTGGCTACACCTTC CASSTGTASAGYTF
many TRBJ1-1 TRBV5-6 NA TGTGCCAGCAGCTTGTTAGCAGCCAAGGCGGACACTGAAGCTTTCTTT CASSLLAAKADTEAFF
few TRBJ1-1 TRBV14 NA TGTGCCAGCAGCCAAGAGGCTAGGGGCGTCGAAGCTTTCTTT CASSQEARGVEAFF
many TRBJ2-2 TRBV12-3/TRBV12-4 NA TGTGCCAGCAGTTACTCCCCCACCGGGGAGCTGTTTTTT CASSYSPTGELFF
NA TRBJ1-1 TRBV12-3/TRBV12-4 NA TGTGCCAGCCGCGAGCGCTTCAACACTGAAGCTTTCTTT CASRERFNTEAFF
many TRBJ2-3 TRBV29-1 TRBD2 TGCAGCGTTGAAACTGGACTAGCAGTATCAGATACGCAGTATTTT CSVETGLAVSDTQYF
few TRBJ2-7 TRBV9 NA TGTGCCAGCAGCAAATACTCCTTGGTAGGGGGAGAGCAGTACTTC CASSKYSLVGGEQYF
few TRBJ1-1 TRBV4-1 NA TGCGCCAGCAGCCAAGATGTTGCGAACACTGAAGCTTTCTTT CASSQDVANTEAFF
NA TRBJ1-2 TRBV5-1 NA TGCGCCAGCAGCGTACAGGGTGGGGGTAGCTATGGCTACACCTTC CASSVQGGGSYGYTF
few TRBJ1-2 TRBV20-1 TRBD1 TGCAGTGCTAGATCGCGACAGGGGACTGACTATGGCTACACCTTC CSARSRQGTDYGYTF
many TRBJ2-2 TRBV11-1 TRBD1 TGTGCCAGCAGCTCTCGACAGGGGAACACCGGGGAGCTGTTTTTT CASSSRQGNTGELFF
few TRBJ2-4 TRBV20-1 NA TGCAGTGCTAGTTCGGGCAGGGAAAAAAACATTCAGTACTTC CSASSGREKNIQYF
many TRBJ2-6 TRBV5-1 TRBD1 TGCGCCAGCAGCTTGGGTGGTGGACAGGGGGCGTCGGGGGCCAACGTCCTGACTTTC CASSLGGGQGASGANVLTF
NA TRBJ2-7 TRBV15 NA TGTGCCACCAGCAGAGAAGGGCAGGGAAGTTTGCGGGAGCAGTACTTC CATSREGQGSLREQYF
NA TRBJ1-2 TRBV6-6 NA TGTGCCAGCAGCTCGACAGGTCCGGATGGCTACACCTTC CASSSTGPDGYTF
few TRBJ2-3 TRBV25-1 NA TGTGCCAGCAGTGACACATCTCCAGCGAGGAGCACAGATACGCAGTATTTT CASSDTSPARSTDTQYF
few TRBJ2-1 TRBV28 TRBD1 TGTGCCAGCAGTACCCAGGGACAGGGTTCTTACAATGAGCAGTTCTTC CASSTQGQGSYNEQFF